This entry describes one T cell receptor beta chain. This receptor's antigen is unknown. Base qualities were left out, and no much larger clone turns up one base away. The library came from the immunoSEQ multiplex PCR assay. A mixture of 60 forward primers for TCR Vbeta segments and 13 reverse primers for TCR Jbeta segments was used in the multiplex PCR. Amplification of the CDR3 region of rearranged TCR beta genes was performed with a multiplex PCR assay on genomic DNA. On the Illumina HiSeq System, the amplified TCR beta libraries were sequenced as 87-base-pair reads. In the paper's pipeline: A later analysis tallied tens of millions of unique TCR beta chains across the 650 to 750 repertoires, and approximately 9.9 million of those chains were shared by two or more donors. A nearest-neighbor algorithm error-corrected the raw reads and collapsed the reads into unique sequences, merging closely related sequences to remove PCR and sequencing errors. V, D and J gene segments were assigned by aligning CDR3 sequences to IMGT reference sequences. For a sequence to be retained, a match of at least six nucleotides to both a V gene segment and a J gene segment was required. A rearrangement counted as productive if the CDR3 had no stop codons and remained in frame with V and J, and every other rearrangement counted as non-productive. CDR3 was defined by IMGT convention, running from the second conserved V-encoded cysteine to the conserved J-encoded phenylalanine. The earlier analysis of about 560 of the donors excluded any sequence lacking an unambiguous match to a single V gene segment. An earlier analysis of 500 to 600 of the donors classified V segments as functional when productive rearrangements were above 56.7% and as segregating when the standard deviation between donors was above 5%. A statistical classification framework was built for diagnosing cytomegalovirus status from the catalog of TCR beta chain sequences. A later analysis assigned V and J genes by comparing TCR nucleotide sequences with IMGT/GENE-DB human TR gene sequences. In a later analysis, CDR3 sequences and most-parsimonious VDJ recombination scenarios were assigned using the TCRdist pipeline. In a later analysis, each TCR beta chain was defined by its CDR3 amino acid sequence together with its V-gene family, and reads without a unique V-gene family were excluded. In a later analysis, 450 to 600 highly shared, low-generation-probability nucleotide sequences were removed to address suspected cross-contamination and a sequencing artifact. For each public chain, a later analysis derived a clonal expansion index from normalized ranks of inferred template counts within each repertoire. Generation probabilities in a later analysis came from a VDJ recombination model fitted to out-of-frame rearrangements, and those results were checked against IGoR. In a later analysis, TCR-TCR, TCR-HLA and TCR-CMV co-occurrence was scored with hypergeometric tests, and a repertoire-size bias correction was applied to TCR pairs. A later analysis estimated false discovery rates by permuting HLA or CMV assignments 20 times. In a later analysis, co-occurring TCRs were grouped using DBSCAN, with TCRdist sequence similarity added in when clustering inside HLA-allele-positive subsets. For co-occurrence clustering, repertoires with fewer than 30,000 or more than 120,000 public chains were excluded, along with 5 or 6 repertoires with anomalous nucleotide sharing. TCRdb mirrors the immuneACCESS table, restricted to in-frame sequences. Some clones are absent from its copies; in checked studies, under half trace to an unresolved V gene, and the reason for the others is unknown. The DNA was the basis for D and trimming; V, J and clone size are from that table. Across this sample there are roughly 200,000 clones, with roughly 79% seen only once. The top ten constitute around 3% of the sample.

The cohort consisted of more than 650 healthy bone marrow donors. All cohort members were sampled while nominally healthy, although unrecorded immune exposures were likely present. The donor tested CMV seronegative and was one of the 352 seronegative cohort members. Every donor gave a peripheral blood sample, and the peripheral blood mononuclear cells from that sample were used for TCR beta sequencing. The Qiagen DNeasy Blood Extraction Kit was used to extract genomic DNA from the blood cell samples. The data belong to a study of cytomegalovirus exposure and HLA in healthy donors (dated by TCRdb to the late 2010s). Some background on the complete study: In an earlier analysis of about 560 of the donors, approximately 300 Gb of sequence data and 100 million or so unique TCR beta sequences from 180 million or so T cells were reported. Besides the first cohort of approximately 710 subjects, a separate validation cohort made up of 120 different subjects was used. Donor age, sex, ethnicity and CMV serostatus were collected together with the repertoire data. A later genetic analysis used genome-wide SNP genotypes for about 65% of the roughly 700 donors, treating that subset as a discovery cohort. To study patterns of TCR occurrence, a later analysis re-analyzed previously published TCR beta repertoires from around 700 donors and added high-resolution HLA genotyping. Using immunosequencing, the study profiled T cell repertoires from about 620 subjects and related those repertoires to cytomegalovirus serostatus. The later analysis used no new phenotypic data to find candidate immune exposures, relying instead on TCR beta sequences and their occurrence across donors. Of the roughly 400 genotyped donors, approximately 80% were placed in the genetic ancestry cluster associated with self-reported Caucasian donors. The study aimed to test whether signatures of past pathogen exposure could be identified by cataloging public T cell receptors. To predict cytomegalovirus infection status, the study combined high-throughput TCR immunosequencing, statistical association of individual TCRs with disease status, and machine learning. An early release covering approximately 600 HLA-typed donors comprised 250 to 350 gigabases of sequencing data and approximately 80 million unique TCR sequences. Roughly 5 DR-DQ haplotypes were handled as single units for association and clustering, since linkage in the cohort was strong. Both class I and class II loci were covered by HLA typing, at four-digit resolution. The number of donors typed differed by locus, with roughly 629-640 for A, B, C, DRB1 and DQB1, more than 500 for DQA1, 606 for DPA1, and around 450 for DPB1. All discovery cohort repertoires had been generated using a single sequencing platform. An earlier analysis of around 640 of the donors used high-throughput TCR beta sequencing to judge whether each TCR beta V gene segment behaved as functional or pseudogenic. Among roughly 400 genotyped donors of the cohort, an average of around 220,000 unique TCR beta nucleotide sequences was sequenced per donor, of which approximately 18% were non-productive.

CDR1 GTSNPN and CDR2 SVGIG were looked up in the germline V gene (reference sequence). Germline trimming amounts to 2 bases on V and 7 bases on J, with 13 as the count of junction bases outside the gene matches. The CDR3 starts with the cysteine, ends with the phenylalanine, and has 16 residues. The entry retains the CDR3 DNA only, 48 bases that are in frame from base 1. Summary of the overall study and its limitations: Several of the top co-occurrence clusters appeared to be linked to parvovirus B19, influenza, CMV and Epstein-Barr virus, according to a later analysis. The presence/absence analyses assumed that sequencing depth was roughly uniform across donors, and that assumption may not be true. Immune exposure information for the cohort was limited to CMV serostatus. In the study, some 180 TCR beta chains were listed as associated with cytomegalovirus. Three of the identified cytomegalovirus-associated TCR beta chains were confirmed in vitro to be specific for cytomegalovirus antigens. Because counts were too low, about 18 rarely observed V segments, including chromosome 9 orphons, were excluded from the earlier analysis of 587 of the donors. Most CMV-associated TCR beta chains appeared to be HLA-restricted in a later analysis, and the HLA associations seemed to be driven largely by CMV exposure. HLA typing was unavailable for some donors at each locus, so association tests used only the typed subset. Cytomegalovirus status was reported to be diagnosed by the classifier with high specificity and sensitivity in both the original and validation cohorts. Most TCR sequences were seen in very few donors, while some public TCRs were found in many individuals. Some IMGT-functional V segments, including TRBV6-2 and TRBV6-3, could not be distinguished by the 87-base-pair reads and were therefore excluded. Compared with equally common non-associated chains, HLA-associated TCR beta chains in a later analysis were more clonally expanded and had lower generation probabilities. V-gene and J-gene trimming of TCR beta chains was associated with a missense DCLRE1C variant in a later genetic analysis, and the association was replicated in an independent cohort. In a later genetic analysis, fewer N-insertions in productive TCRs were reported among donors in an Asian-associated ancestry cluster than the approximately 710-donor mean. Linkage disequilibrium might explain the correlated functional status among segregating V segments, but an unknown experimental factor could not be ruled out. In this cohort, only TCR beta chains were sequenced, and detectable features were limited by the absence of alpha or paired-chain data. The authors suggested that the approach could potentially be extended to other disease states and immunological phenotypes. A further reported finding was that TCR beta sequences accurately predicted the HLA-A and HLA-B alleles for most subjects in the first cohort. A group of highly shared sequence variants was considered likely to be a technical artifact of the sequencing pipeline. In a later analysis, TCR association rates were found to vary across HLA loci, with the most associated TCRs seen for DRB1 alleles and the fewest for HLA-C alleles. Broadly in line with IMGT annotations, most TCR beta V segments showed up in productive rearrangements about 87% or about 30% of the time in an earlier analysis of 587 of the donors. Specific HLA alleles were associated with more than 15,000 TCR beta sequences at a false discovery rate of 0.05 in a later analysis. Strong co-occurrence of HLA alleles, especially DR and DQ, made assigning TCR associations to individual alleles difficult.

The origin of this receptor is a male donor in good health and CMV-seronegative. The specimen was PBMCs. The chain is assembled from TRBV30 and TRBJ1-5, and 8 bases in between align with TRBD1. The nucleotide sequence is TGTGCCTGGAGTACCTACCAGGGGGCTGGGAGCCAGCCCCAGCATTTT. This yields the protein CAWSTYQGAGSQPQHF. Extended through the reference TRBV30 and TRBJ1-5 proteins, this CDR3 yields the full variable domain: SQTIHQWPATLVQPVGSPLSLECTVEGTSNPNLYWYRQAAGRGLQLLFYSVGIGQISSEVPQNLSASRPQDRQFILSSKKLLLSDSGFYLCAWSTYQGAGSQPQHFGDGTRLSIL.